These 16 T cell receptor beta chains originate from one sample sequenced in a study of blood T cell repertoires in COVID-19. Clones were read by immunoSEQ multiplex PCR, and TCRdb kept only the in-frame ones, dropping some. The sample yields some 120,000 clones, 60% to 80% seen once. The sequenced sample was peripheral blood. The receptors were sampled from a man between 60 and 70 years old with acute or convalescent COVID-19.

The gene calls are TRBV25-1 and TRBJ1-4; D gene uncertain. Trimming pared 4 bases from V and 4 bases from J, leaving 4 bases between. Germline V gives CDR1 MGHDK, CDR2 SYGVNS. The CDR3 contains 12 residues. The CDR3 bases are TGTGCCAGCAGTGGTAGTAATGAAAAACTGTTTTTT. It specifies CASSGSNEKLFF.

The CDR3 region is CASGLALAASSYNEQFF. The CDR3, as DNA: TGTGCTAGTGGTTTGGCCCTAGCGGCTAGCTCCTACAATGAGCAGTTCTTC. The gene calls are TRBV12-5 and TRBJ2-1, with 7 bases that match TRBD2. CDR1 and CDR2 (germline): LGHNT, FRNRAP. J lost 0 bases, V lost 1 base, and 6 bases had no gene match. The length of the CDR3 is 17 residues.

The chain links TRBV19 to TRBJ2-3; tentative D call: TRBD2 (7 bases). The CDR3 has 17 residues. The V gene lost 4 bases and the J gene lost 3 bases, with 20 bases spanning the gap. CDR1 is LNHDA and CDR2 is SQIVND in the germline V gene (reference sequence). CDR3 in amino acids: CASSKPARRGLTDTQYF. The CDR3 DNA sequence: TGTGCCAGTAGTAAGCCGGCCAGGCGGGGGCTAACAGATACGCAGTATTTT.

J is TRBJ1-2 and V is TRBV12-5; possible D gene TRBD1, 5 bases. Germline V gene data show CDR1 as LGHNT and CDR2 as FRNRAP. The germline V and J ends were trimmed by 3 bases and 1 base, with 12 bases remaining between them. The CDR3 loop spans 15 amino acids. The DNA of the CDR3 is TGTGCTAGTGGTTTCCCAGGGCTTCATAACTATGGCTACACCTTC. Its translation is CASGFPGLHNYGYTF.

The V gene is TRBV19, the J gene TRBJ2-6; D unclear. There are 15 residues in the CDR3. Germline V gene sequence: CDR1 LNHDA, CDR2 SQIVND (reference sequence). V was pared by 0 bases and J by 0 bases, with 3 bases between. As DNA, the CDR3 is TGTGCCAGTAGTATAGATATCTCTGGGGCCAACGTCCTGACTTTC. Translating gives CASSIDISGANVLTF.

The V gene is TRBV10-3, the J gene TRBJ2-5; 8 bases map to TRBD2. Trimming cost V 8 bases and J 2 bases; bases outside gene matches: 10. Germline V gives CDR1 ENHRY, CDR2 SYGVKD. The CDR3 sequence is 15 residues long. The CDR3 region has the DNA TGTGCCATCCGGGGGGCGGGAGGTGGGCAAGAGACCCAGTACTTC. It codes for CAIRGAGGGQETQYF.

This clone has a count of ten or more. The chain employs TRBV7-8 and TRBJ1-5; D is possibly TRBD1 (6 bases). The ends were cut back, 4 bases at V and 0 bases at J, with 13 bases in the middle. The CDR3 loop spans 16 amino acids. CDR1 is SGHVS and CDR2 is FQNEAQ in the germline V gene. CDR3 residues: CASSSRRDTSNQPQHF. For the CDR3, the DNA is TGTGCCAGCAGCTCGCGAAGGGACACTAGCAATCAGCCCCAGCATTTT.

The J gene is TRBJ1-1, the V gene TRBV10-2; D gene ambiguous. The CDR3 covers 15 residues. V was shortened by 3 bases and J by 3 bases, with 14 bases between the two germline ends. Germline values: CDR1 WSHSY, CDR2 SAAADI. The CDR3 loop reads CASSDPKSGHTEAFF. In DNA form, the CDR3 reads TGCGCCAGCAGTGACCCTAAGTCGGGTCACACTGAAGCTTTCTTT.

The J gene is TRBJ1-1, the V gene TRBV3-1 (or the pseudogene TRBV3-2), with TRBD1 matching 7 bases. Germline V CDR1 and CDR2: LGHDT, YNNKEL (reference sequence). The CDR3 length is 15 residues. After removal of 1 base from V and 4 bases from J, the junction contained 6 bases not matched to a gene. This chain's CDR3 is CASSQGGGGVTEAFF. CDR3 sequence (DNA): TGTGCCAGCAGCCAAGGAGGGGGCGGCGTCACTGAAGCTTTCTTT.

The chain carries TRBV6-5 and TRBJ2-5; 10 nucleotides match TRBD1. V gave up 6 bases and J gave up 6 bases; unmatched junction bases: 4. CDR1 is MNHEY and CDR2 is SVGAGI in the germline V gene. The CDR3 runs 13 residues. CDR3 sequence: CASRTGQGQTQYF. CDR3 DNA: TGTGCCAGCAGGACGGGACAGGGGCAGACCCAGTACTTC.

A single count supports this clone. The chain employs TRBV25-1 and TRBJ1-2; no clear D. The CDR3 covers 14 residues. Germline V gives CDR1 MGHDK, CDR2 SYGVNS. Between the trimmed V and J ends, which lost 4 bases and 4 bases, there was a span of 13 bases. CDR3 in amino acids: CASSASAGGYGYTF. The CDR3 DNA reads as TGTGCCAGCAGTGCATCTGCGGGAGGCTATGGCTACACCTTC.

The J gene is TRBJ2-7, the V gene TRBV5-1; the D gene is possibly TRBD1 (5 bases). CDR1 is SGHRS and CDR2 is YFSETQ in the germline V gene. This CDR3 is 13 amino acids long. Trimming stripped 0 bases from V and 5 bases from J, with 9 bases between. CDR3 in DNA: TGCGCCAGCAGCTTGGTAGGGGTCAACGAGCAGTACTTC. Protein sequence: CASSLVGVNEQYF.

The gene calls are TRBV6-4 and TRBJ2-5, with 7 bases lining up with TRBD2. Trimming cost V 4 bases and J 7 bases; bases outside gene matches: 6. Per the germline V gene, CDR1 is MRHNA and CDR2 is SNTAGT. This CDR3 comprises 13 residues. CDR3 coding DNA: TGTGCCAGCAGTGTAACTAGCGAAGGGACCCAGTACTTC. The encoded protein is CASSVTSEGTQYF.

This rearrangement joins TRBV7-7 to TRBJ2-5; maybe TRBD1 (6 bases). The germline V gene has CDR1 SSHAT and CDR2 FNYEAQ (reference sequence). This CDR3 is 14 amino acids long. With 5 bases removed from V and 5 bases from J, the gap between germline ends came to 15 bases. The CDR3 loop reads CASSPGQGTETQYF. Here the CDR3 DNA reads TGTGCCAGCAGCCCCGGGCAGGGGACGGAGACCCAGTACTTC.

V is TRBV5-5 and J is TRBJ1-4; 10 bases are a match to TRBD1. The CDR3 consists of 15 residues. Germline loops: CDR1 SGHKS, CDR2 YYEKEE (reference sequence). J gave up 8 bases and V 4 bases, and 8 bases lay outside the gene matches. The CDR3 loop is CASSHPGQGNEKLFF. In DNA, the CDR3 is TGTGCCAGCAGCCACCCGGGACAGGGGAACGAAAAACTGTTTTTT.

The chain combines TRBV2 with TRBJ2-5; D unresolved. The CDR3 runs 11 residues. Trimming took off 6 bases at V and 9 bases at J, with 11 bases between the two ends. Germline V gene lookup returns CDR1 SNHLY and CDR2 FYNNEI. The CDR3 DNA sequence: TGTGCCAGCAGAATCGCTGCGGCCCAGTACTTC. Translated, it gives CASRIAAAQYF.